This T cell receptor (beta chain) comes out of a study of cytomegalovirus exposure and HLA in healthy donors (TCRdb year 2017). Describing the broader study: According to a later analysis, the approximately 120 validation repertoires were produced on the same platform as the 680 or so repertoires of the first cohort. Along with the 666-subject first cohort, a separate validation cohort of some 130 different subjects was used. The study aimed to test whether signatures of past pathogen exposure could be identified by cataloging public T cell receptors. To predict cytomegalovirus infection status, the study combined high-throughput TCR immunosequencing, statistical association of individual TCRs with disease status, and machine learning. Points the paper makes about the study in general: In the study, 150 to 200 TCR beta chains were listed as associated with cytomegalovirus. A later analysis found that TCRs clustered in the first cohort also tended to co-occur in the 95 to 150 validation repertoires, with 94% of cluster scores above 0. It was suggested by the authors that the approach could potentially be generalized to other disease states and immunological phenotypes. Most TCR sequences were observed very rarely across donors, whereas some public TCRs were present in many individuals. In vitro tests confirmed that three of the cytomegalovirus-associated TCR beta chains recognize cytomegalovirus antigens. The classifier was reported to diagnose cytomegalovirus status with high specificity and sensitivity in both the original and validation cohorts. The validation cohort had no HLA typing available for a later analysis, so co-occurrence within that cohort was assessed over all 120 or so repertoires.

Worth noting for this clone: It has no known antigen specificity. No base-level quality is on record; no much larger clone is a single base apart.

Trimming costs V 4 bases and J 4 bases, and their ends lie 13 bases apart. Looking up the germline V gene yields CDR1 WSHSY and CDR2 SAAADI. The CDR3 numbers 14 residues from cysteine through phenylalanine. Of all the DNA, just the CDR3 is kept, 42 bases in frame from base 1. The donors were included in the validation cohort of over a hundred subjects, a group kept apart from the roughly 690-subject first cohort. Preparation of the library involved the immunoSEQ multiplex PCR assay. Concerning the study's data processing: A statistical classification framework was built for diagnosing cytomegalovirus status from the catalog of TCR beta chain sequences. TCRdb re-hosts the immuneACCESS table, in-frame sequences only. Its copies lack some clones; in the studies checked, an unresolved V gene accounts for under half of them, and the cause for the rest is not known. V and J calls and clone size come straight from that table; D and trimming were deduced from the DNA. Counted in this sample were fewer than 100,000 clones; around 90% of them appeared once. The ten largest clonotypes hold less than 2.5% of the sample.

Sequences were obtained from PBMCs. This receptor chain uses TRBV10-2 and TRBJ1-1; the D gene is not confidently resolved. The source of this sequence is a man aged 30-40 years in good health and CMV-seronegative. The nucleotide sequence reads as follows: TGCGCCAGCAGTGTTAGAGAGTCCGGCACTGAAGCTTTCTTT. This yields the protein CASSVRESGTEAFF.